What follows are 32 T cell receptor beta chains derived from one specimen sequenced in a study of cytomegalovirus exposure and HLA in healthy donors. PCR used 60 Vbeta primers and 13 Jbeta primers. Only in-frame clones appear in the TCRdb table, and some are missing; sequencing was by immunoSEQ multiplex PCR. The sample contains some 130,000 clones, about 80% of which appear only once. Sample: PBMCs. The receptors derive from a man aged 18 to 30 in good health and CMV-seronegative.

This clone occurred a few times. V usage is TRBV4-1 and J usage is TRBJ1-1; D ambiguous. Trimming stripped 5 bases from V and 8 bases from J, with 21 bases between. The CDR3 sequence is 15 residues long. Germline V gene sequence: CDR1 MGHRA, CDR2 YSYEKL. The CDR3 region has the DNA TGCGCCAGCAGCTCTATACTACGACGGGGAACGGAAGCTTTCTTT. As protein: CASSSILRRGTEAFF.

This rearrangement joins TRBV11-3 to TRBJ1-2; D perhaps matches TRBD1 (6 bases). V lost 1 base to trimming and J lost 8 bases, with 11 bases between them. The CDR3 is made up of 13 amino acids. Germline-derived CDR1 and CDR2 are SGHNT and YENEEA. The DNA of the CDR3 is TGTGCCAGCAGCTTAGGGTACAGGGAAGGCTACACCTTC. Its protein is CASSLGYREGYTF.

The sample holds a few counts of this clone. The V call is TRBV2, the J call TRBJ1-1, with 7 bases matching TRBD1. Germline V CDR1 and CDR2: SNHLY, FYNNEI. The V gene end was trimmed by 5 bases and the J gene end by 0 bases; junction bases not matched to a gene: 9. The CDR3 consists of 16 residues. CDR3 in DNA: TGTGCCAGCAGTCGGACCGGGACAGTAGTGAACACTGAAGCTTTCTTT. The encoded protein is CASSRTGTVVNTEAFF.

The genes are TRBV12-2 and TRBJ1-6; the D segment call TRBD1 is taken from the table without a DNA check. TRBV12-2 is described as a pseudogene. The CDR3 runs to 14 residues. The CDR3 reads CASRLARQDSPLHF. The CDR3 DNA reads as TGTGCAAGTCGCTTAGCGCGACAGGACTCACCCCTCCACTTT.

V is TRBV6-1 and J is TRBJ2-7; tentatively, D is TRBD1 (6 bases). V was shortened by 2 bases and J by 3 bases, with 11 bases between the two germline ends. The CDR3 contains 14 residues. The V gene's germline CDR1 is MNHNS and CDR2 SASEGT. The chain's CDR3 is CASSEFGQHYEQYV. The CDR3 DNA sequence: TGTGCCAGCAGTGAATTCGGACAGCACTACGAGCAGTACGTC.

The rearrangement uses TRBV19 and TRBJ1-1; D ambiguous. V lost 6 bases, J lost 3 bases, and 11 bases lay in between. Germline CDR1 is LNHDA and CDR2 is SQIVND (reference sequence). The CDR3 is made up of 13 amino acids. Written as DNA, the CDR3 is TGTGCCAGTAGCCCTGGGAGCTACACTGAAGCTTTCTTT. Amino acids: CASSPGSYTEAFF. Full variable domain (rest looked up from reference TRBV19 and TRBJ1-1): DGGITQSPKYLFRKEGQNVTLSCEQNLNHDAMYWYRQDPGQGLRLIYYSQIVNDFQKGDIAEGYSVSREKKESFPLTVTSAQKNPTAFYLCASSPGSYTEAFFGQGTRLTVV.

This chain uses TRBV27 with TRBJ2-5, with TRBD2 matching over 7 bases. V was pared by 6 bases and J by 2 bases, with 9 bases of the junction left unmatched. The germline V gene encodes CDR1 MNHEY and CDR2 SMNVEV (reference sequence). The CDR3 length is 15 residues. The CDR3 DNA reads TGTGCCAGCAGGGGCGGGAGTGCAGGGCAAGAGACCCAGTACTTC. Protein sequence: CASRGGSAGQETQYF.

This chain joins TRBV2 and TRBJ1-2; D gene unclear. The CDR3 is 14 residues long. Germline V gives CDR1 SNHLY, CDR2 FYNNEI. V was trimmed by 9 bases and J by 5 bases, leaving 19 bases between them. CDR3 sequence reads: CASRPYQDIYGYTF. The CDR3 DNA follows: TGTGCCAGTCGTCCCTACCAGGATATTTATGGCTACACCTTC.

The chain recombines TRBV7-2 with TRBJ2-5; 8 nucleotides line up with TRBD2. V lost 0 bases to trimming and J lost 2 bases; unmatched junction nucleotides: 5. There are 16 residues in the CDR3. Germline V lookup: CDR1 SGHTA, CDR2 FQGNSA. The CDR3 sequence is CASSLAPIAGQETQYF. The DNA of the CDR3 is TGTGCCAGCAGCTTAGCCCCCATAGCGGGACAAGAGACCCAGTACTTC.

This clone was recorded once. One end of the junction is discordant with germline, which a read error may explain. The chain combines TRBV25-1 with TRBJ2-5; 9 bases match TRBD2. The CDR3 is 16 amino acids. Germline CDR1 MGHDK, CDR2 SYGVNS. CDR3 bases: TGTGCCAGCAGCTCATCGGGTCTAGCGGGATGGGCAGGTTACGACTTC. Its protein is CASSSSGLAGWAGYDF.

Written as DNA, the CDR3 is TGTGCCAGCAGTAAGGGCCTCGGGGGGGATTATGGCTACACCTTC. Amino acids: CASSKGLGGDYGYTF. The chain combines TRBV27 with TRBJ1-2; tentative D call: TRBD1 (5 bases). The CDR3 sequence is 15 residues long. The germline gives CDR1 MNHEY, CDR2 SMNVEV (reference sequence). Trimming removed 5 bases at V and 5 bases at J, with 18 bases between.

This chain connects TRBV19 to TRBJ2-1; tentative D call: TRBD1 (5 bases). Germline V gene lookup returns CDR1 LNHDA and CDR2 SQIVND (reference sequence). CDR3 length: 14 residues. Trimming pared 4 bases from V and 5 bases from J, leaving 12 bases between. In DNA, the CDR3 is TGTGCCAGTAGTACAGGGTTTTGGGACAATGAGCAGTTCTTC. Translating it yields CASSTGFWDNEQFF.

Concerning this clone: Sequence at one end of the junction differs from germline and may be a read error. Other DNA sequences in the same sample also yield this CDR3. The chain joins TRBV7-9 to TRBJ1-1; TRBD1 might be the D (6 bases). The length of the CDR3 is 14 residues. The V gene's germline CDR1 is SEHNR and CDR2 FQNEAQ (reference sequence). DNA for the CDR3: TGTGCCAGCAACTCAGGGGCTGGGGACACTGAAGCTTTCTTC. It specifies CASNSGAGDTEAFF.

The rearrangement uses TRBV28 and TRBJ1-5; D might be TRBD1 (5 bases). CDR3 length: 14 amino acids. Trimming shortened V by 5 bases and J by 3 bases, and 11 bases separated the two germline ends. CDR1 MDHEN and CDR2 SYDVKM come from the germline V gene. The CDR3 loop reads CASSHPRVNQPQHF. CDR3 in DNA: TGTGCCAGCAGTCACCCCAGGGTCAATCAGCCCCAGCATTTT.

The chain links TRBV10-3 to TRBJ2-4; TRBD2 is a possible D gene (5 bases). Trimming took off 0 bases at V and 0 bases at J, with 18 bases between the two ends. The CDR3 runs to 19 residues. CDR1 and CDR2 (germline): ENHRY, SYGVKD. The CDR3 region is CAISESRAEPQPAKNIQYF. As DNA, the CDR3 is TGTGCCATCAGTGAGTCCCGAGCGGAGCCCCAACCAGCCAAAAACATTCAGTACTTC.

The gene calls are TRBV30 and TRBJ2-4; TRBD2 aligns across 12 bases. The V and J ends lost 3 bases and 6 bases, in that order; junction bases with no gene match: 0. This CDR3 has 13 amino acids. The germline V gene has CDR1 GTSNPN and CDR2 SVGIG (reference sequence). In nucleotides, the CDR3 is TGTGCCTGGAGGGGACTAGCGGGAAACATTCAGTACTTC. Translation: CAWRGLAGNIQYF.

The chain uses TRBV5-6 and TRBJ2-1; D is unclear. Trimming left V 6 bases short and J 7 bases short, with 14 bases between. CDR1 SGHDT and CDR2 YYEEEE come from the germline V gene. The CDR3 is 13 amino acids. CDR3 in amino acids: CASTLSVRNEQFF. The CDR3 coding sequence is TGTGCCAGCACTCTTTCGGTACGGAATGAGCAGTTCTTC.

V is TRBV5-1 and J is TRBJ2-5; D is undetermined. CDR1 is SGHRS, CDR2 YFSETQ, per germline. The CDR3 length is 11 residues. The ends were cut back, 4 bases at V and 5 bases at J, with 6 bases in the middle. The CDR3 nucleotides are TGCGCCAGCAGCCTCAGGGAGACCCAGTACTTC. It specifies CASSLRETQYF.

This CDR3 reads CAISESVGRQGGRYEQYF. CDR3 nucleotides: TGTGCCATCAGTGAGTCCGTGGGTCGTCAGGGAGGAAGGTACGAGCAGTACTTC. V is TRBV10-3 and J is TRBJ2-7, with D tentatively TRBD2 (6 bases). The CDR3 spans 18 residues. Germline-derived CDR1 and CDR2 are ENHRY and SYGVKD. The V and J ends lost 0 bases and 4 bases respectively, with 22 bases between them.

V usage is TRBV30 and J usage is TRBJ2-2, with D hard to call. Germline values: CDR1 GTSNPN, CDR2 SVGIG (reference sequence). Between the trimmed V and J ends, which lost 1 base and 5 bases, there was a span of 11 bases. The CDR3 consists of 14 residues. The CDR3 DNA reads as TGTGCCTGGAGTGAACTTACTCGGACCGGGGAGCTGTTTTTT. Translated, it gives CAWSELTRTGELFF.

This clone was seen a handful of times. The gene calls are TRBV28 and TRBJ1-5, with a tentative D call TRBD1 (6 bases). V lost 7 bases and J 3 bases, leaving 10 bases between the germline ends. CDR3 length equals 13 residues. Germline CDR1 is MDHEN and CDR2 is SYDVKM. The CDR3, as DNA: TGTGCCAGCACTGACAGGAACAATCAGCCCCAGCATTTT. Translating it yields CASTDRNNQPQHF.

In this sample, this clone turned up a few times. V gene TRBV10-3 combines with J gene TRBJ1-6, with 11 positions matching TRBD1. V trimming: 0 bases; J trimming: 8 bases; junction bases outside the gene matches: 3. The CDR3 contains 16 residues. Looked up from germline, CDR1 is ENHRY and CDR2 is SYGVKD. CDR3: CAISESGTGGYSPLHF. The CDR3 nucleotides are TGTGCCATCAGTGAGTCTGGGACAGGGGGTTATTCACCCCTCCACTTT.

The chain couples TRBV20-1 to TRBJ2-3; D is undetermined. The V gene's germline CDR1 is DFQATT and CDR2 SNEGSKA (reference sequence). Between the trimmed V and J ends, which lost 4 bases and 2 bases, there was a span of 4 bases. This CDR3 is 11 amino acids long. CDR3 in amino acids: CSATFTDTQYF. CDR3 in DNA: TGCAGTGCTACCTTCACAGATACGCAGTATTTT.

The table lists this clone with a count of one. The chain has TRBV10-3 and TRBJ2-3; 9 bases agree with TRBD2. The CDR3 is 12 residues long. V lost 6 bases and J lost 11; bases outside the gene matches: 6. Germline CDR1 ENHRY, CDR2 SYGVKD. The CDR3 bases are TGTGCCATCAGCCTTAGCGGGAGTAGGCAGTATTTT. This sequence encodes CAISLSGSRQYF.

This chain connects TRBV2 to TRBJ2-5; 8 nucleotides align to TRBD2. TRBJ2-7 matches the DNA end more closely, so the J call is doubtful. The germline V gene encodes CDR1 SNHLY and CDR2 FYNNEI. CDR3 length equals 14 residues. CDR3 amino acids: CASKSGSISYEQYF. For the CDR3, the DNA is TGTGCCAGCAAAAGCGGGAGTATATCCTACGAGCAGTACTTC.

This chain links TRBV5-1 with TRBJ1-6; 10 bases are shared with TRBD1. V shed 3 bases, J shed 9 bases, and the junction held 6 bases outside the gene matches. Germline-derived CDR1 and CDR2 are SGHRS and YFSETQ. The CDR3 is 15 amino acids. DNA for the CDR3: TGCGCCAGCAGCTCGGCGGGGACAGGGGCTTCACCCCTCCACTTT. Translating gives CASSSAGTGASPLHF.

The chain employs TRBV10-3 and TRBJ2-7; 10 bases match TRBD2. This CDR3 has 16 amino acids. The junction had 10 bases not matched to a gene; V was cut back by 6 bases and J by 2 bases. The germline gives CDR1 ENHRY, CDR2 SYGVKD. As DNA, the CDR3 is TGTGCCATCAGGGGCGCTAGCGGGAGCCCTGCCTACGAGCAGTACTTC. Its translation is CAIRGASGSPAYEQYF.

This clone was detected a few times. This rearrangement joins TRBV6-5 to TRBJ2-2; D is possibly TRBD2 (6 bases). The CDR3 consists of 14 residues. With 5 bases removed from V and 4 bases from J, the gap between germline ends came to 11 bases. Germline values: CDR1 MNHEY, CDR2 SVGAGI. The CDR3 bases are TGTGCCAGCAGTCCGGGGGTACCCACCGGGGAGCTGTTTTTT. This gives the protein CASSPGVPTGELFF.

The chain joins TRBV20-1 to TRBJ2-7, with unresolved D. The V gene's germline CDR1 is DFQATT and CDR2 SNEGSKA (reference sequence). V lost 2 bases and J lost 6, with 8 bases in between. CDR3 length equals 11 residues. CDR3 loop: CSARKSGEQYF. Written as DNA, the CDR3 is TGCAGTGCTAGAAAGTCGGGCGAGCAGTACTTC.

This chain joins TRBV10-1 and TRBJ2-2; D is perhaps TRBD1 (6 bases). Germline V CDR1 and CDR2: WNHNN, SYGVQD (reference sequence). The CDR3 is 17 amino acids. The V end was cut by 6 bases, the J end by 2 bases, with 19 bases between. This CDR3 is CASSMYPGQTNTGELFF. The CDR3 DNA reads TGCGCCAGCAGCATGTACCCGGGACAAACAAACACCGGGGAGCTGTTTTTT.

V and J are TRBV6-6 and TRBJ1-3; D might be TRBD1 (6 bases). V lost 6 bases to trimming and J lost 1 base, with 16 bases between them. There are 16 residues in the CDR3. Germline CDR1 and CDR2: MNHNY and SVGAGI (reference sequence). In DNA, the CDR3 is TGTGCCAGCAGCCCATCTAGGGGGGGGTCTGGAAACACCATATATTTT. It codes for CASSPSRGGSGNTIYF.

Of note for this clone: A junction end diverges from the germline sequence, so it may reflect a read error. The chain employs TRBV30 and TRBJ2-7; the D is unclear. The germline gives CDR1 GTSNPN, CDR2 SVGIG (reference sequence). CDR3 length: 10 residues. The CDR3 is CAWSSDERYF. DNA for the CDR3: TGTGCCTGGAGTTCCGACGAGCGGTACTTC.